This TCR beta chain appears in the sequencing data of a study of blood T cell repertoires in COVID-19. Deletions cut 10 bases from V and 0 bases from J, with 15 bases between. CDR3 length: 14 amino acids. CDR1 LNHDA and CDR2 SQIVND come from the germline V gene (reference sequence). Clones were read by immunoSEQ multiplex PCR, and TCRdb kept only the in-frame ones, dropping some. The sample contains some 140,000 clones, about 90% of which appear only once. This TCR came from a man aged 50-59 years with acute or convalescent COVID-19. The sample comprised peripheral blood. This chain joins TRBV19 and TRBJ1-1; a possible D gene is TRBD1 (6 bases). The CDR3 here is CATSLQGLNTEAFF. The DNA for the CDR3 is TGTGCCACGTCCCTACAGGGACTGAACACTGAAGCTTTCTTT.